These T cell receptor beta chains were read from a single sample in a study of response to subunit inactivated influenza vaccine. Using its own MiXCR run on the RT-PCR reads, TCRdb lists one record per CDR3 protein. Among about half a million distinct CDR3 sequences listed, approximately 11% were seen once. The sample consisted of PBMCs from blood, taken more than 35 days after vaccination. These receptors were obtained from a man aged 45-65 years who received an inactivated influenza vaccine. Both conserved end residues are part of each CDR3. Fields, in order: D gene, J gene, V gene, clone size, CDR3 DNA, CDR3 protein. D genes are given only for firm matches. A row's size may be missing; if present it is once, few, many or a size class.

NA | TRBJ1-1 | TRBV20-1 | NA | TGCAGTGCTAGAGGTCCGAGGGGGGCTTTCTTT | CSARGPRGAFF
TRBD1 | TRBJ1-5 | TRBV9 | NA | TGTGCCAGCAGCGTGGGGACAGGGGGTTATCAGCCCCAGCATTTT | CASSVGTGGYQPQHF
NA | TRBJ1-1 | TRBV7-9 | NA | TGTGCCAGCAGCTTAGAGATACAGGGAATCGGCACTGAAGCTTTCTTT | CASSLEIQGIGTEAFF
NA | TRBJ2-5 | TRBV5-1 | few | TGCGCCAGCAGCCCATCAGGGGGGAGGTACCAAGAGACCCAGTACTTC | CASSPSGGRYQETQYF
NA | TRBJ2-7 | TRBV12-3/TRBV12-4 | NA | TGTGCCAGCAGTATATCAGTCGCCGAGCAGTACTTC | CASSISVAEQYF
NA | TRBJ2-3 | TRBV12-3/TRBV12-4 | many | TGTGCCAGCAGTCCCCGGGGGGCGCGCACAGATACGCAGTATTTT | CASSPRGARTDTQYF
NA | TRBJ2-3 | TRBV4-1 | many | TGCGCCAGCAGCCTGGACAGAAGCGTAGATACGCAGTATTTT | CASSLDRSVDTQYF
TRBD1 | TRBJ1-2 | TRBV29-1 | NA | TGCAGCGTTGAAGGAGCTCTAGGAGGGGGCCACTATGGCTACACCTTC | CSVEGALGGGHYGYTF
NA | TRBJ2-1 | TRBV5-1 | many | TGCGCCAGCAGCTCTGAAGTTGGAGACCGACAGTTCTTC | CASSSEVGDRQFF
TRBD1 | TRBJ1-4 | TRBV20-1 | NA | TGCAGTGCAACGACAGGGTATGAAAAACTGTTTTTT | CSATTGYEKLFF
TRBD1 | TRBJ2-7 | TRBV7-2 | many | TGTGCCAGCAGCCTAGGCCCGACAGGGGGCGCGTACGAGCAGTACTTC | CASSLGPTGGAYEQYF
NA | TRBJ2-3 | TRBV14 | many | TGTGCCAGCAGCCGTGGGGGAGCGGTGGGAGATACGCAGTATTTT | CASSRGGAVGDTQYF
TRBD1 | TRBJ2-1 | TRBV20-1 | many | TGCAGTGCCCCCGGACAGGGGCCCCGCAATGAGCAGTTCTTC | CSAPGQGPRNEQFF
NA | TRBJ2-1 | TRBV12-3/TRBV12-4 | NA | TGTGCCAGCAGTCGACTAGGGGGGGGGGTAGGTGGTGAGCAGTTCTTC | CASSRLGGGVGGEQFF
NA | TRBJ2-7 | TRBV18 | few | TGTGCCAGCTCACCACCGAACAACCTCTACGAGCAGTACTTC | CASSPPNNLYEQYF
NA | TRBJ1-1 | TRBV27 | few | TGTGCCAGCAGTCCCCGGCCAGGGGACACTGAAGCTTTCTTT | CASSPRPGDTEAFF
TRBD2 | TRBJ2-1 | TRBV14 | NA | TGTGCCAGCAGCCAATGGACTAGCGGGAGTGGATCCTACAATGAGCAGTTCTTC | CASSQWTSGSGSYNEQFF
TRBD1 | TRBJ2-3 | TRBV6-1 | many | TGTGCCAGCAGAAGGACAGGGGGGCGGACAGATACGCAGTATTTT | CASRRTGGRTDTQYF
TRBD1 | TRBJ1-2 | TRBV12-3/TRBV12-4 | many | TGTGCCAGCAGTTTTCATCCTAGGGGACAGGGGGCCGGTGGCTACACCTTC | CASSFHPRGQGAGGYTF
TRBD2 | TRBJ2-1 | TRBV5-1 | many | TGCGCCAGCAGTTGGACTAGCGGGGCCTACAATGAGCAGTTCTTC | CASSWTSGAYNEQFF
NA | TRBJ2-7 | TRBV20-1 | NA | TGCAGTGCTGATCTAGCGAGCAGGGAGCAGTACTTC | CSADLASREQYF
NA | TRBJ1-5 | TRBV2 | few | TGTGCCAGCAGTGAAGTCCTCTGGAGGACGGGGATTAGCAATCAGCCCCAGCATTTT | CASSEVLWRTGISNQPQHF
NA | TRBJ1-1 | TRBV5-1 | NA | TGCGCCAGCATCCCCCTGGCGGGGGCTGACACTGAAGCTTTCTTT | CASIPLAGADTEAFF
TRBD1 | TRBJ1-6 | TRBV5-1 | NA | TGCGCCAGCAGCTTGGCCGGGACAGGGGGTAATTCACCCCTCCACTTT | CASSLAGTGGNSPLHF
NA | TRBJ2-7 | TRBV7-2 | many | TGTGCCAGCAGGCACCGGGGACGGGACGAATACGAGCAGTACTTC | CASRHRGRDEYEQYF
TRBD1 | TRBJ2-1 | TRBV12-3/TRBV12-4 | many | TGTGCCAGCAGTCCGGGACAGGGTTATTACAATGAGCAGTTCTTC | CASSPGQGYYNEQFF
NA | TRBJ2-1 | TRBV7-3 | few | TGTGCCACCAGTCCTGGGACCTACAATGAGCAGTTCTTC | CATSPGTYNEQFF
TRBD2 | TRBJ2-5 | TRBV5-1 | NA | TGCGCCAGCAGCTTGGTGCTAGCGGGTCAAGAGACCCAGTACTTC | CASSLVLAGQETQYF
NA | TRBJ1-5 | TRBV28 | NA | TGTGCCACCTTGGACAGCAATCAGCCCCAGCATTTT | CATLDSNQPQHF
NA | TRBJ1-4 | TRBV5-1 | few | TGCGCCAGCAGCTGGGACTTAGGGGGACGTGCAACTAATGAAAAACTGTTTTTT | CASSWDLGGRATNEKLFF
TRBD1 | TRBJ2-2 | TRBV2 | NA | TGTGCCAGCAGGGAAGGACAGGGGAACACCGGGGAGCTGTTTTTT | CASREGQGNTGELFF
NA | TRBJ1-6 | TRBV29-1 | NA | TGCAGCGCTCGGACGGGGAATTCACCCCTCCACTTT | CSARTGNSPLHF
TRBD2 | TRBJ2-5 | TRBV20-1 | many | TGCAGTGCGCGTAGCGGGAGGGGGCGAGAGACCCAGTACTTC | CSARSGRGRETQYF
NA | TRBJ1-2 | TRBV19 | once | TGTGCCAGTAGTATAACGTCTGGGGCAGATGGCTACACCTTC | CASSITSGADGYTF
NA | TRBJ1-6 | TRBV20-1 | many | TGCAGTGCTAGAGTTTCCCTCAGGGAAAACTTTGAAATAACCCGCTCCTATAATTCACCCCTCCACTTT | CSARVSLRENFEITRSYNSPLHF
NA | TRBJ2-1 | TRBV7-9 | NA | TGTGCCAGCAGCTTAGGTCTCGGGACCCACAATGAGCAGTTCTTC | CASSLGLGTHNEQFF
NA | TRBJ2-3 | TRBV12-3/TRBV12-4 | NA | TGTGCCAGCAGCCCCTCAGGGGCTACGCAGTATTTT | CASSPSGATQYF
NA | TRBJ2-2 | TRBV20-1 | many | TGCAGTGCTAGATGGGTGGCCGGGGAGCTGTTTTTT | CSARWVAGELFF
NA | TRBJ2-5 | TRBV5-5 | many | TGTGCCAGCAGGCTCGAAGGGACCCAGTACTTC | CASRLEGTQYF
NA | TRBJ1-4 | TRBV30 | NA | TGTGCCTGGAGTCCAGGAACTAATGAAAAACTGTTTTTT | CAWSPGTNEKLFF
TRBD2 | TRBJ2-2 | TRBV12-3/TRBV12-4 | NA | TGTGCCAGCAGTTTCCAAGCGGGAGTGACCGGGGAGCTGTTTTTT | CASSFQAGVTGELFF
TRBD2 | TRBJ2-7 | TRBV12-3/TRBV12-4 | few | TGTGCCAGCAGGGCGCTAGCGGGGAGTGACGAGCAGTACTTC | CASRALAGSDEQYF
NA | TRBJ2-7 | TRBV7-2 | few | TGTGCCAGCAGCTTAGTATGGGGGCCGGAGAGCTCCTACGAGCAGTACTTC | CASSLVWGPESSYEQYF
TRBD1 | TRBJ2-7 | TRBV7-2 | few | TGTGCCAGCAGCGTCAGGGGGCTCTACGAGCAGTACTTC | CASSVRGLYEQYF
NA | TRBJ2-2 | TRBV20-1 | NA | TGCAGTGCTAGAGTTCGAGTGACGAGACTCAGGACCGGGGAGCTGTTTTTT | CSARVRVTRLRTGELFF
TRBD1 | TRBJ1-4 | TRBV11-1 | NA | TGTGCCAGCAGCTTACGGGACAGGATGGGGGAAAAACTGTTTTTT | CASSLRDRMGEKLFF
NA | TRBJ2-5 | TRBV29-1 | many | TGCAGCGTTGACTCAGGGCACCCAACCTTGTACTTC | CSVDSGHPTLYF
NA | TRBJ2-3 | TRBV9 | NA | TGTGCCAGCAGCGTAGGTGGTTTCGGGACAGATACGCAGTATTTT | CASSVGGFGTDTQYF
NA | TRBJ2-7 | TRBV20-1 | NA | TGCAGTGCTAGAGATCTAGGGAGGAGTACCGAGCAGTACTTC | CSARDLGRSTEQYF
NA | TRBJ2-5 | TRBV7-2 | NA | TGTGCCAGCAGTTCTACAGGGGAGACCCAGTACTTC | CASSSTGETQYF
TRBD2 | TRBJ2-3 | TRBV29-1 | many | TGCAGCGTTGGAGGACTAGCGGGAGGAGGACGCACAGATACGCAGTATTTT | CSVGGLAGGGRTDTQYF
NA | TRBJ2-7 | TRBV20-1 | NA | TGCAGTGCCACGAGAGGGGGGGGCGTGGGGGCCGAGCAGTACTTC | CSATRGGGVGAEQYF
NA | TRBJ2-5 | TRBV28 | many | TGTGCCAGCAGTGGTGCGTCCCAAGAGACCCAGTACTTC | CASSGASQETQYF
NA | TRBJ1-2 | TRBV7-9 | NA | TGTGCCAGCAGCTACGGCAGCCCACGGGGTGGCTACACCTTC | CASSYGSPRGGYTF
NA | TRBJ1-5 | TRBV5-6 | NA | TGTGCCAGCAGCTTGGCACAGGTCGGGAATCAGCCCCAGCATTTT | CASSLAQVGNQPQHF